Included here is one T cell receptor (beta chain) sequence, with context. Its antigen is unknown. This sample stems from a study of T cell repertoires in cytomegalovirus infection. Study overall: Evidence of both CMV infection and a matching HLA type came from public TCR beta signatures. Study observations and caveats: What dominated the ex vivo response were HLA-C-restricted CMV-specific TCR beta clonotypes.

Per germline, CDR1 LGHNA and CDR2 YSLEER. J gave up 6 bases and V 0 bases, and 5 bases lay outside the gene matches. The CDR3 runs to 14 residues. TCRdb passed the reads through MiXCR, listing each CDR3 protein once. The sample holds around 570,000 distinct CDR3 sequences, around 40% seen once. Specimen: cultured PBMCs, collected from culture after CMV antigen stimulation. The V and J genes are TRBV4-3 and TRBJ2-7; 7 nucleotides align to TRBD1. This clonotype originated in a human donor in good health (CMV status not recorded). Some clones in this sample may be carry-over from other donors' samples. The CDR3, as DNA: TGCGCCAGCAGCCAAGATGGGACAGTCCTCGAGCAGTACTTC. Encoded protein: CASSQDGTVLEQYF.